The sequence of this T cell receptor (beta chain) was determined in a study of response to subunit inactivated influenza vaccine. Looked up from germline, CDR1 is MNHEY and CDR2 is SMNVEV (reference sequence). This CDR3 region has 16 residues. Trimming pared 3 bases from V and 3 bases from J, leaving 15 bases between. MiXCR, applied by TCRdb to the RT-PCR reads, yields one record per CDR3 protein. Of approximately 310,000 distinct CDR3 sequences in the sample, about a fifth were seen once. The chain has TRBV27 and TRBJ1-5; the D is unclear. Sequencing used PBMCs from blood, obtained around 22 months after vaccination. The TCR was taken from a man aged 50-75 years who received an inactivated influenza vaccine. CDR3 protein: CASSFRWTMNNQPQHF. CDR3 coding DNA: TGTGCCAGCAGTTTTCGCTGGACGATGAACAATCAGCCCCAGCATTTT.